What follows are 21 T cell receptor beta chains derived from one specimen sequenced in a study of beta chain features in type 1 diabetes. Expressed TCRB transcripts were sequenced after all isolated RNA was converted to cDNA. Only in-frame clones appear in the TCRdb table, and some are missing; sequencing was by immunoSEQ multiplex PCR. In the table there are approximately 170,000 clones, just over 9% of which are singletons. The sequenced sample was central memory CD4+ T cells from blood. These receptors were taken from a woman under 30 in good health.

The chain carries TRBV7-2 and TRBJ1-2; D unclear. Germline lookup yields CDR1 SGHTA and CDR2 FQGNSA. V shed 1 base and J shed 8 bases, with 14 bases lying between them. This CDR3 contains 14 residues. This CDR3 reads CASSLGSGGGGYTF. The DNA for the CDR3 is TGTGCCAGCAGCTTAGGGTCCGGCGGCGGGGGCTACACCTTC.

This clone was seen a few times. The J gene is TRBJ1-2, the V gene TRBV18; no definite D call. Per germline, CDR1 KGHSH and CDR2 LQKENI. The CDR3 contains 11 residues. Trimming took 5 bases from V and 4 from J, leaving 5 bases between them. CDR3: CASSDFYGYTF. As DNA, the CDR3 is TGTGCCAGCTCAGACTTCTATGGCTACACCTTC.

The chain links TRBV29-1 to TRBJ2-3, with D maybe TRBD2 (6 bases). Germline loops: CDR1 SQVTM, CDR2 ANQGSEA. The CDR3 is made up of 14 amino acids. V lost 6 bases, J lost 2 bases, and 15 bases lay in between. The CDR3 loop is CSVGGSGNTDTQYF. The CDR3 coding sequence is TGCAGCGTGGGGGGTTCGGGGAACACAGATACGCAGTATTTT.

This clone was recorded a few times. Here the CDR3 DNA reads TGTGCCACCAGCAGAGGGGAGAGGGACACCATATATTTT. Translating gives CATSRGERDTIYF. This chain links TRBV15 with TRBJ1-3; D gene ambiguous. The CDR3 covers 13 residues. V was cut by 1 base and J by 8 bases, with 9 bases left in between. CDR1 LNHNV and CDR2 YYDKDF come from the germline V gene (reference sequence).

The rearrangement uses TRBV6-5 and TRBJ1-2; 10 nucleotides line up with TRBD1. The J segment lost 8 bases and the V segment lost 5 bases, leaving 5 bases of the junction unmatched. Per germline, CDR1 MNHEY and CDR2 SVGAGI. CDR3 length: 13 amino acids. CDR3 DNA sequence: TGTGCCAGCAGTAGGGGGACAGGGGCAGGCTACACCTTC. It translates to CASSRGTGAGYTF.

This clone has ten or more counts. V gene TRBV5-1 combines with J gene TRBJ2-3, with 7 bases identical to TRBD1. The CDR3 totals 14 residues. With 4 bases clipped from V and 2 bases from J, the junction kept 4 bases outside the gene matches. The germline gives CDR1 SGHRS, CDR2 YFSETQ. The CDR3 here is CASSMGQTTDTQYF. The CDR3 DNA is TGCGCCAGCAGCATGGGACAGACCACAGATACGCAGTATTTT. Combining the CDR3 with reference TRBV5-1 and TRBJ2-3 gives the whole variable domain KAGVTQTPRYLIKTRGQQVTLSCSPISGHRSVSWYQQTPGQGLQFLFEYFSETQRNKGNFPGRFSGRQFSNSRSEMNVSTLELGDSALYLCASSMGQTTDTQYFGPGTRLTVL.

In its sample, this clone was seen a few times. This chain connects TRBV6-5 to TRBJ1-1; D perhaps matches TRBD1 (6 bases). The CDR3 length is 12 residues. CDR1 and CDR2 from the germline V gene are MNHEY and SVGAGI. V lost 7 bases and J lost 6, with 12 bases in between. CDR3 sequence: CASKGQYSEAFF. The CDR3 DNA is TGTGCCAGCAAGGGACAATACTCTGAAGCTTTCTTT.

In its sample, this clone was seen a few times. The V call is TRBV19, the J call TRBJ1-2; 11 nucleotides line up with TRBD1. With 4 bases clipped from V and 8 bases from J, the junction kept 9 bases outside the gene matches. Germline values: CDR1 LNHDA, CDR2 SQIVND (reference sequence). The CDR3 covers 15 residues. The CDR3 nucleotides are TGTGCCAGTAGTACGACCGGGACAGGGGGGTACGGCTACACCTTC. Translation: CASSTTGTGGYGYTF.

This chain uses TRBV9 with TRBJ2-1; 7 bases map to TRBD2. Germline CDR1 SGDLS, CDR2 YYNGEE. This CDR3 has 15 residues. Losses at the gene ends were 4 bases for V and 5 bases for J; bases not matched to a gene: 9. DNA for the CDR3: TGTGCCAGCAGCCCGCGGGGGAGTGTTGACAATGAGCAGTTCTTC. Its protein product is CASSPRGSVDNEQFF. The full variable domain, its missing parts supplied by reference TRBV9 and TRBJ2-1, is DSGVTQTPKHLITATGQRVTLRCSPRSGDLSVYWYQQSLDQGLQFLIQYYNGEERAKGNILERFSAQQFPDLHSELNLSSLELGDSALYFCASSPRGSVDNEQFFGPGTRLTVL.

This clone was seen more than once but under ten times. The V gene is TRBV5-4, the J gene TRBJ2-4; 9 bases are a match to TRBD1. The J segment lost 7 bases and the V segment lost 4 bases, leaving 9 bases of the junction unmatched. Germline V gene data show CDR1 as SGHNT and CDR2 as YYREEE (reference sequence). The CDR3 is 15 amino acids. CDR3 region: CASSPSGTGRNIQYF. CDR3 nucleotide sequence: TGTGCCAGCAGCCCGTCCGGGACAGGGAGGAACATTCAGTACTTC.

This clone was counted between two and nine times. V gene TRBV4-3 combines with J gene TRBJ1-2, with 8 positions matching TRBD1. From germline, CDR1 is LGHNA and CDR2 YSLEER. V gave up 4 bases and J gave up 3 bases; unmatched junction bases: 10. This CDR3 comprises 16 residues. DNA of the CDR3: TGCGCCAGCAGCCTCTCCATCAGGGGGCAGGACTATGGCTACACCTTC. Its protein product is CASSLSIRGQDYGYTF.

This clone has a handful of counts. The chain uses TRBV2 and TRBJ2-4; 11 nucleotides align to TRBD1. Germline-derived CDR1 and CDR2 are SNHLY and FYNNEI. This CDR3 is built from 16 residues. The trim removed 4 bases at V and 5 bases at J, leaving 7 bases unmatched. This chain's CDR3 is CASSGRTGGVQNIQYF. The CDR3 DNA reads as TGTGCCAGCAGTGGCAGGACAGGGGGCGTACAAAACATTCAGTACTTC.

This clone was seen only a few times. The chain uses TRBV5-1 and TRBJ1-2; D may be TRBD1 (6 bases). The CDR3 contains 12 residues. Trimming took 8 bases from V and 8 from J, leaving 16 bases between them. Looked up from germline, CDR1 is SGHRS and CDR2 is YFSETQ. The CDR3 reads CASSTEGVGYTF. The CDR3 DNA reads as TGCGCCAGTTCGACAGAGGGGGTAGGCTACACCTTC.

This clone was picked up a small number of times. The chain is built from TRBV14 and TRBJ1-4; no definite D call. The CDR3 sequence is 13 residues long. The V gene lost 1 base and the J gene lost 4 bases, with 4 bases spanning the gap. The germline CDR1 and CDR2 sequences are SGHDN and FVKESK. This CDR3 reads CASSQALNEKLFF. CDR3 nucleotide sequence: TGTGCCAGCAGCCAAGCCCTTAATGAAAAACTGTTTTTT.

This clone occurred a few times. The chain uses TRBV6-6 and TRBJ2-7, with 8 bases identical to TRBD1. The CDR3 extends over 14 amino acids. After removal of 2 bases from V and 3 bases from J, the junction contained 3 bases not matched to a gene. CDR1 is MNHNY and CDR2 is SVGAGI in the germline V gene (reference sequence). DNA for the CDR3: TGTGCCAGCAGTTACCCGGGACAGGTCTACGAGCAGTACTTC. It is translated as CASSYPGQVYEQYF.

The chain carries TRBV27 and TRBJ2-2, with D perhaps TRBD2 (5 bases). CDR1 MNHEY and CDR2 SMNVEV come from the germline V gene (reference sequence). This CDR3 is built from 16 residues. V was cut by 0 bases and J by 4 bases, with 12 bases left in between. The CDR3 spells CASSLSIGVGTGELFF. CDR3 sequence (DNA): TGTGCCAGCAGTTTATCGATCGGGGTTGGCACCGGGGAGCTGTTTTTT.

This clone was recorded a few times. The genes are TRBV7-2 and TRBJ2-5; the D gene is possibly TRBD2 (6 bases). The V and J ends lost 3 bases and 6 bases respectively, with 8 bases between them. The CDR3 totals 12 residues. CDR1 and CDR2 (germline): SGHTA, FQGNSA. This CDR3 reads CASSLGGKTQYF. CDR3 sequence (DNA): TGTGCCAGCAGCTTGGGGGGAAAGACCCAGTACTTC.

This clone was seen more than once but under ten times. The V gene is TRBV6-6, the J gene TRBJ2-7, with TRBD2 matching over 8 bases. CDR1 MNHNY and CDR2 SVGAGI come from the germline V gene (reference sequence). After removal of 5 bases from V and 1 base from J, the junction contained 7 bases not matched to a gene. This CDR3 has 15 amino acids. CDR3: CASSDPAGGSYEQYF. The CDR3 bases are TGTGCCAGCAGTGACCCGGCGGGGGGTTCCTACGAGCAGTACTTC.

The J gene is TRBJ1-4, the V gene TRBV27, with no clear D. The V gene's germline CDR1 is MNHEY and CDR2 SMNVEV (reference sequence). The CDR3 consists of 17 residues. V lost 10 bases and J 0 bases, leaving 21 bases between the germline ends. CDR3 nucleotides: TGTGCCAATCTCGCAAGGCTAGGACTTGCAACTAATGAAAAACTGTTTTTT. Translating gives CANLARLGLATNEKLFF. The entire variable domain, with the rest obtained from reference TRBV27 and TRBJ1-4, is as follows: EAQVTQNPRYLITVTGKKLTVTCSQNMNHEYMSWYRQDPGLGLRQIYYSMNVEVTDKGDVPEGYKVSRKEKRNFPLILESPSPNQTSLYFCANLARLGLATNEKLFFGSGTQLSVL.

This clone has just a few counts. The gene calls are TRBV29-1 and TRBJ2-5; TRBD1 matches at 10 bases. The J segment lost 5 bases and the V segment lost 6 bases, leaving 9 bases of the junction unmatched. This CDR3 has 14 amino acids. The germline gives CDR1 SQVTM, CDR2 ANQGSEA. DNA for the CDR3: TGCAGCGTCCTCCGAGACAGGGGGCTGGAGACCCAGTACTTC. Amino acid sequence: CSVLRDRGLETQYF.

There are a few counts of this clone. The gene calls are TRBV15 and TRBJ2-3, with 7 bases identical to TRBD1. Germline values: CDR1 LNHNV, CDR2 YYDKDF (reference sequence). Trimming removed 5 bases from V and 4 bases from J; junction bases left unmatched: 3. This CDR3 comprises 13 residues. This chain's CDR3 is CATSGTGADTQYF. Written as DNA, the CDR3 is TGTGCCACCAGCGGAACAGGGGCAGATACGCAGTATTTT. Variable domain in full (rest from reference TRBV15 and TRBJ2-3): DAMVIQNPRYQVTQFGKPVTLSCSQTLNHNVMYWYQQKSSQAPKLLFHYYDKDFNNEADTPDNFQSRRPNTSFCFLDIRSPGLGDTAMYLCATSGTGADTQYFGPGTRLTVL.